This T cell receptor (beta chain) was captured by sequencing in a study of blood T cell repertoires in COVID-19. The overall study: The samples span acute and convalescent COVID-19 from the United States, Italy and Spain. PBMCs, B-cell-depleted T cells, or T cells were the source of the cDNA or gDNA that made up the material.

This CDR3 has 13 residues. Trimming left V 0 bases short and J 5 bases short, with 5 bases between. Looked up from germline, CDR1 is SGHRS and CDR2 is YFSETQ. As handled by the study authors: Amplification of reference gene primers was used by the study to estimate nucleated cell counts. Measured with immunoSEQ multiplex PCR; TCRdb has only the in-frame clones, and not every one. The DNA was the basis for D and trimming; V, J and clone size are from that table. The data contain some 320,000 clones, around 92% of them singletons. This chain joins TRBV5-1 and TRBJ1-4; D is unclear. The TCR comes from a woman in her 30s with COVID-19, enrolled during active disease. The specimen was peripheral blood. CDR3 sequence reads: CASSLDPNEKLFF. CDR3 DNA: TGCGCCAGCAGCTTGGATCCGAATGAAAAACTGTTTTTT.